The 11 T cell receptor beta chains listed next were all sequenced from one sample in a study of OX40 agonist ivuxolimab in advanced cancers. The method was immunoSEQ multiplex PCR; TCRdb's version includes in-frame clones alone and lacks a portion of them. Of more than 70,000 clones listed, 84% are singletons. This sample comprised CD4+ or CD8+ T cells sorted from blood, obtained in a trial of the OX40 agonist ivuxolimab. These receptors came from an adult with an advanced solid tumor such as melanoma, head and neck, liver or kidney cancer.

The J gene is TRBJ1-5, the V gene TRBV4-2, with D possibly TRBD1 on 6 matching bases. Germline CDR1 is LGHNA and CDR2 is YNFKEQ. Trimming left V 1 base short and J 5 bases short, with 18 bases between. The CDR3 sequence is 17 residues long. The CDR3 loop reads CASSQVAGAGFDQPQHF. CDR3 DNA sequence: TGTGCCAGCAGCCAAGTGGCAGGGGCCGGTTTTGATCAGCCCCAGCATTTT.

The rearrangement uses TRBV7-9 and TRBJ2-5; D remains ambiguous. The germline gives CDR1 SEHNR, CDR2 FQNEAQ (reference sequence). Trimming pared 1 base from V and 1 base from J, leaving 16 bases between. The CDR3 runs to 17 residues. The CDR3 DNA reads as TGTGCCAGCAGCTTAGAAGTCTCGGCAACTATCCAAGAGACCCAGTACTTC. This sequence encodes CASSLEVSATIQETQYF.

J is TRBJ2-1 and V is TRBV29-1; D is perhaps TRBD1 or TRBD2 (5 bases each). This CDR3 has 15 amino acids. The germline V gene encodes CDR1 SQVTM and CDR2 ANQGSEA. The V gene lost 4 bases and the J gene lost 0 bases, with 13 bases spanning the gap. The CDR3 DNA follows: TGCAGCGTTGGGGGGACGGGGAGCTCCTACAATGAGCAGTTCTTC. This encodes CSVGGTGSSYNEQFF.

The J gene is TRBJ2-1, the V gene TRBV6-6, with D tentatively TRBD2 (6 bases). The V end lost 3 bases, the J end lost 0 bases, and 12 bases lay between the germline ends. Germline-derived CDR1 and CDR2 are MNHNY and SVGAGI (reference sequence). The CDR3 has 16 residues. The CDR3 DNA sequence: TGTGCCAGCAGTTATGCGGGGTCAAGCTCCTACAATGAGCAGTTCTTC. Encoded protein: CASSYAGSSSYNEQFF.

Concerning this clone: Other DNA sequences in this sample translate to the same CDR3. The chain links TRBV4-1 to TRBJ1-5; D not resolved. The CDR3 runs 15 residues. CDR1 is MGHRA, CDR2 YSYEKL, per germline. V was clipped by 1 base and J by 7 bases, with 14 bases between them. The CDR3 region is CASSQAMSTGQPQHF. The CDR3 nucleotides read TGCGCCAGCAGCCAAGCTATGTCCACCGGGCAGCCCCAGCATTTT.

This chain joins TRBV5-1 and TRBJ2-5; no clear D gene. The V gene lost 4 bases and the J gene lost 4 bases, with 8 bases spanning the gap. CDR1 is SGHRS and CDR2 is YFSETQ in the germline V gene. The CDR3 has 12 amino acids. The CDR3: CASSQQGETQYF. Here the CDR3 DNA reads TGCGCCAGCAGCCAGCAAGGAGAGACCCAGTACTTC.

The chain combines TRBV28 with TRBJ1-1; D ambiguous. The V end was cut by 6 bases, the J end by 7 bases, with 18 bases between. Germline CDR1 MDHEN, CDR2 SYDVKM. The CDR3 sequence is 14 residues long. The CDR3 is CASRPGSGYREAFF. CDR3 coding DNA: TGTGCCAGCAGGCCCGGGTCCGGGTACCGTGAAGCTTTCTTT.

This clone has at least ten counts. This chain connects TRBV7-9 to TRBJ1-2, with TRBD1 matching 8 bases. Germline V gene data show CDR1 as SEHNR and CDR2 as FQNEAQ (reference sequence). Germline trimming cut 8 bases from V and 4 bases from J; bases unmatched to any gene: 9. This CDR3 comprises 14 residues. The CDR3 reads CASAKTGVAYGYTF. The CDR3 DNA is TGTGCCAGCGCTAAGACAGGGGTTGCCTATGGCTACACCTTC.

The CDR3 nucleotides read TGTGCCAGCAGTTTAGGGACAGGGTACTCGCATACGCAGTATTTT. Translating gives CASSLGTGYSHTQYF. This rearrangement joins TRBV27 to TRBJ2-3; 9 positions agree with TRBD1. The CDR3 extends over 15 amino acids. Trimming removed 2 bases from V and 7 bases from J; junction bases left unmatched: 7. The germline V gene has CDR1 MNHEY and CDR2 SMNVEV (reference sequence).

The chain is built from TRBV4-3 and TRBJ2-1; D possibly corresponds to TRBD2 (5 bases). Germline-derived CDR1 and CDR2 are LGHNA and YSLEER. V lost 1 base, J lost 4 bases, and 11 bases lay in between. The CDR3 runs 15 residues. Here the CDR3 reads CASSQVVSGYNEQFF. In DNA, the CDR3 is TGCGCCAGCAGCCAAGTTGTGTCGGGGTACAATGAGCAGTTCTTC.

The gene calls are TRBV28 and TRBJ2-3, with 7 bases matching TRBD2. V shed 2 bases, J shed 4 bases, and the junction held 3 bases outside the gene matches. Germline CDR1 and CDR2: MDHEN and SYDVKM. The CDR3 runs 14 residues. CDR3: CASSLGGSADTQYF. The CDR3 DNA sequence: TGTGCCAGCAGTTTAGGCGGGAGCGCAGATACGCAGTATTTT.